This T cell receptor (beta chain) is drawn from a study of OX40 agonist ivuxolimab in advanced cancers. Overall study context: Patients received the agonistic anti-OX40 (CD134) antibody ivuxolimab. Partial responses occurred in Three dose-escalation patients, one with hepatocellular carcinoma and two with cutaneous melanoma.

Using immunoSEQ multiplex PCR, the repertoire was profiled, and TCRdb retains in-frame clones only, with some absent. The repertoire includes about 83,000 clones, under 90% of them detected once, and approximately 1.9% sits in the top ten. Note on this clone: Its antigen remains unidentified.

Whole-study results and caveats: Clonal expansion was among the lowest in partial responders at 0.1-3.0 mg/kg, especially CD8+. Relative to CD4+, CD8+ T cells held more expanded clones on average.

The TCR originated in an adult with an advanced solid tumor such as melanoma, head and neck, liver or kidney cancer. The material sequenced was CD4+ or CD8+ T cells sorted from blood, taken in a trial of the OX40 agonist ivuxolimab.

The CDR3 DNA follows: TGTGCCAGCAGTTACAACAGGGCGGCTGGCTACACCTTC. Protein sequence: CASSYNRAAGYTF. The rearrangement joins TRBV6-6 to TRBJ1-2; D might be TRBD1 (6 bases). Germline V lookup: CDR1 MNHNY, CDR2 SVGAGI (reference sequence). The CDR3 has 13 residues. Trimming removed 2 bases from V and 7 bases from J, with 11 bases in between.